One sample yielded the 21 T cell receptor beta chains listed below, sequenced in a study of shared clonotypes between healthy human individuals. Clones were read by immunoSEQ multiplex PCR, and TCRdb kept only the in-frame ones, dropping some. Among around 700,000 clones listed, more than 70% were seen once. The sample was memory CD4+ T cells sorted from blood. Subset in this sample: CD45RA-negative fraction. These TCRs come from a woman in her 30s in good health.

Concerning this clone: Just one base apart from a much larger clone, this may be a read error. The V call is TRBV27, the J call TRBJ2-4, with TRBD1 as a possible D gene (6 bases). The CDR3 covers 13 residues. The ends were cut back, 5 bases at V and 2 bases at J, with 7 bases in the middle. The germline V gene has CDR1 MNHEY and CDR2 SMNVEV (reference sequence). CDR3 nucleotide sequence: TGTGCCAGCAGTCAGGGGTCCAAAAACATTCAGTACTTC. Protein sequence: CASSQGSKNIQYF.

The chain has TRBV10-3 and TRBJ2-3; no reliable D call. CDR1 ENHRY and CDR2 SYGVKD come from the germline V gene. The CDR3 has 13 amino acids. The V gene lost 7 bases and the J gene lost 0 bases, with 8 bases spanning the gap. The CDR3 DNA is TGTGCCATCATGGGATCTAGCACAGATACGCAGTATTTT. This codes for CAIMGSSTDTQYF.

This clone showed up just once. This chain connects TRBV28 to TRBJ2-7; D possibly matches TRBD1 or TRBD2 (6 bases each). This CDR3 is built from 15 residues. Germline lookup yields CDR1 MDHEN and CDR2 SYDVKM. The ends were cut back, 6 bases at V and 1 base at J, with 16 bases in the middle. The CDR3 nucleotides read TGTGCCAGCAGCTTACTGCAAGGGGGGTCCTACGAGCAGTACTTC. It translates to CASSLLQGGSYEQYF.

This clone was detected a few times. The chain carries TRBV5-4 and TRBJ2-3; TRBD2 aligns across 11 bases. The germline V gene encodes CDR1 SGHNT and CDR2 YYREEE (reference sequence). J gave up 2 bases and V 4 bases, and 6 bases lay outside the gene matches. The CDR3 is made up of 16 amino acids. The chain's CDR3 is CASSNRLAGTTDTQYF. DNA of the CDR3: TGTGCCAGCAGCAACCGACTAGCGGGGACCACAGATACGCAGTATTTT.

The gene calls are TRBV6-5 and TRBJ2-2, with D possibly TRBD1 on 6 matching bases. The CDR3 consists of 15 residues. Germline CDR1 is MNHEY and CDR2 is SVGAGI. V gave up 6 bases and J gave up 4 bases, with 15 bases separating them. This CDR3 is CASSPQGSTTGELFF. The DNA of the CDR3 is TGTGCCAGCAGCCCTCAGGGGTCGACCACCGGGGAGCTGTTTTTT.

The CDR3 region is CSARYDTEAFF. The CDR3 nucleotides are TGCAGTGCAAGGTACGATACTGAAGCTTTCTTT. The gene calls are TRBV20-1 and TRBJ1-1; no clear D gene. Trimming pared 6 bases from V and 5 bases from J, leaving 10 bases between. In germline, CDR1 is DFQATT, CDR2 SNEGSKA (reference sequence). The CDR3 loop spans 11 amino acids.

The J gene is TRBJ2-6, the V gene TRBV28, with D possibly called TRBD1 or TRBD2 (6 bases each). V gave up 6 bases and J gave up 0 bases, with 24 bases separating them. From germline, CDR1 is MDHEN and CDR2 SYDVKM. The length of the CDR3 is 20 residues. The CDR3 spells CASSHGGRWGLDSGANVLTF. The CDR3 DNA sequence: TGTGCCAGCAGCCACGGGGGTCGGTGGGGGCTGGACTCTGGGGCCAACGTCCTGACTTTC.

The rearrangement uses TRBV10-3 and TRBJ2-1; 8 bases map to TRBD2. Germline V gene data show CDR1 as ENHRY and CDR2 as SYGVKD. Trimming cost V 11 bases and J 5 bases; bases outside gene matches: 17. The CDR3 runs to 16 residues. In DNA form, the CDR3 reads TGTGCCGGTAGTGCTTTAGGGACTAGTAGTAACAATGAGCAGTTCTTC. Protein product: CAGSALGTSSNNEQFF.

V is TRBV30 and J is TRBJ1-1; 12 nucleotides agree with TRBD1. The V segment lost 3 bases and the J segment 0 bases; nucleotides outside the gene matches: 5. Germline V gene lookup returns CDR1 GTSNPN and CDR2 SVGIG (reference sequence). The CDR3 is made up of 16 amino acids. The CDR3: CAWSGTGGLVNTEAFF. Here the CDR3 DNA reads TGTGCCTGGAGCGGGACAGGGGGCTTAGTGAACACTGAAGCTTTCTTT.

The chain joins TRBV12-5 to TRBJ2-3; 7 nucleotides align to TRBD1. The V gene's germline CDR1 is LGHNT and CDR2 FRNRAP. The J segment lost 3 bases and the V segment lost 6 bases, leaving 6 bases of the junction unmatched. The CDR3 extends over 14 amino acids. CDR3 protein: CASGPGTVTDTQYF. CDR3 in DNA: TGTGCTAGTGGCCCCGGGACAGTTACAGATACGCAGTATTTT.

CDR3 sequence (DNA): TGTGCCAGCAGCTTAGGGTTACCTACAGATACGCAGTATTTT. This encodes CASSLGLPTDTQYF. The chain links TRBV11-3 to TRBJ2-3, with no clear D. CDR1 is SGHNT, CDR2 YENEEA, per germline. The CDR3 loop spans 14 amino acids. Deletions cut 1 base from V and 3 bases from J, with 8 bases between. The variable domain in full, completed from reference TRBV11-3 and TRBJ2-3, reads EAGVVQSPRYKIIEKKQPVAFWCNPISGHNTLYWYLQNLGQGPELLIRYENEEAVDDSQLPKDRFSAERLKGVDSTLKIQPAELGDSAVYLCASSLGLPTDTQYFGPGTRLTVL.

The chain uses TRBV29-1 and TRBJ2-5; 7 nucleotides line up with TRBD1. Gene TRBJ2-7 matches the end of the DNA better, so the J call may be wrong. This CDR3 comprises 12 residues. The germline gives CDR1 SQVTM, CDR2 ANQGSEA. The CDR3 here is CSVARDSYEQYF. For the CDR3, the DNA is TGCAGCGTTGCAAGGGACAGTTACGAGCAGTACTTC.

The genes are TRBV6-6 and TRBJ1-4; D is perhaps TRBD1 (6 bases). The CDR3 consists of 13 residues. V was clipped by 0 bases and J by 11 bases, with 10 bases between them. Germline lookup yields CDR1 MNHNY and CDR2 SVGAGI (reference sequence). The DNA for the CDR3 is TGTGCCAGCAGTTACTCGGGGGCTCCTAAACTGTTTTTT. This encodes CASSYSGAPKLFF.

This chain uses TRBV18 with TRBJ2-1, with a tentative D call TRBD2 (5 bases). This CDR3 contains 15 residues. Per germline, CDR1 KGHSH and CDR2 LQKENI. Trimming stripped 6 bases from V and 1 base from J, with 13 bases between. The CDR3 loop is CASSPTSESYNEQFF. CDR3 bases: TGTGCCAGCTCCCCCACTAGTGAGTCCTACAATGAGCAGTTCTTC. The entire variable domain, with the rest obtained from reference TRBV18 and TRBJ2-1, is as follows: NAGVMQNPRHLVRRRGQEARLRCSPMKGHSHVYWYRQLPEEGLKFMVYLQKENIIDESGMPKERFSAEFPKEGPSILRIQQVVRGDSAAYFCASSPTSESYNEQFFGPGTRLTVL.

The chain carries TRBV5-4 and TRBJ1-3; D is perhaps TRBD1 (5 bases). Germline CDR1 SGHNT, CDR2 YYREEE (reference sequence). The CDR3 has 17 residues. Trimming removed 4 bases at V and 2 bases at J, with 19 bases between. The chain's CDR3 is CASSRPGLREAGNTIYF. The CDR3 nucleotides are TGTGCCAGCAGCCGCCCAGGGCTCAGGGAAGCTGGAAACACCATATATTTT.

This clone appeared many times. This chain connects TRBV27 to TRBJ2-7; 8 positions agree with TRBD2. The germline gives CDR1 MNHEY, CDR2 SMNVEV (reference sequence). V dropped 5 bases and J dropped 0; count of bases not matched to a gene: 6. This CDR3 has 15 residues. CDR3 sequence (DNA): TGTGCCAGCAGTGCACTAGCGGTTAACTCCTACGAGCAGTACTTC. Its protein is CASSALAVNSYEQYF.

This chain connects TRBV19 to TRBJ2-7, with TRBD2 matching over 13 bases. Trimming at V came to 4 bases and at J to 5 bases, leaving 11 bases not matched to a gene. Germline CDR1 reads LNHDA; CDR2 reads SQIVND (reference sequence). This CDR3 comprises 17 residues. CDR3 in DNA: TGTGCCAGTAGTAACGGTCGGACTAGCGGGAGTCTCGACGAGCAGTACTTC. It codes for CASSNGRTSGSLDEQYF.

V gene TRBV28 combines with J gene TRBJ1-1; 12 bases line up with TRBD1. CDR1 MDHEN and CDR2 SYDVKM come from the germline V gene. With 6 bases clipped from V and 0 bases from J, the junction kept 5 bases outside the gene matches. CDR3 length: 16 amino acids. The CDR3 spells CASRPGQGAMNTEAFF. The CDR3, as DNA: TGTGCCAGCAGACCGGGACAGGGGGCGATGAACACTGAAGCTTTCTTT.

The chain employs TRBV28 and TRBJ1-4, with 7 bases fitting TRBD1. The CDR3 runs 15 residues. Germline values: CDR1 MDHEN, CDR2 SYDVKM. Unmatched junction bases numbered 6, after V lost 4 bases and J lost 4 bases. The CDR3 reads CASSSGGGLNEKLFF. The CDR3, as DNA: TGTGCCAGCAGTTCAGGGGGGGGACTTAATGAAAAACTGTTTTTT.

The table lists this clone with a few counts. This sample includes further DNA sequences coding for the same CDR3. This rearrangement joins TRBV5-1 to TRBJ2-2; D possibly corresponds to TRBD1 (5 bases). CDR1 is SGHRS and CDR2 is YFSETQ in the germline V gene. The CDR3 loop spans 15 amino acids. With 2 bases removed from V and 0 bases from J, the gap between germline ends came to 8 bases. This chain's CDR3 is CASSLQQANTGELFF. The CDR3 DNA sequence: TGCGCCAGCAGCTTACAACAGGCGAACACCGGGGAGCTGTTTTTT. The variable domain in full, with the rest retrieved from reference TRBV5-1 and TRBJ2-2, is KAGVTQTPRYLIKTRGQQVTLSCSPISGHRSVSWYQQTPGQGLQFLFEYFSETQRNKGNFPGRFSGRQFSNSRSEMNVSTLELGDSALYLCASSLQQANTGELFFGEGSRLTVL.

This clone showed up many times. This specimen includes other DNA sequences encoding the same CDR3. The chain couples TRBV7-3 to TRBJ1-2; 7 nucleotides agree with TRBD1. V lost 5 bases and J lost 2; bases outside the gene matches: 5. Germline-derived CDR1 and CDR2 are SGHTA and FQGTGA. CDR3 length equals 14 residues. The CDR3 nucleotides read TGTGCCAGCAGCCCTACGACAGGGAACTATGGCTACACCTTC. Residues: CASSPTTGNYGYTF.